The TCR beta chain under discussion was sequenced for a study of blood T cell repertoires in COVID-19. Study at large: Some COVID-19 samples were acute and others convalescent; all came from the United States, Italy and Spain. In each case, the material was cDNA or gDNA derived from T cells, B-cell-depleted T cells, or PBMCs.

In the authors' workflow: The authors estimated nucleated cell counts from reference gene primer amplification. The protocol was immunoSEQ multiplex PCR, while the TCRdb copy is restricted to in-frame clones and leaves out a portion. V, J and clone size are those of that table, while D and trimming were read from the DNA. The table records some 98,000 clones, around 82% of them present only once. The V gene's germline CDR1 is SNHLY and CDR2 FYNNEI. The germline V and J ends were trimmed by 5 bases and 0 bases, with 9 bases remaining between them. CDR3 size: 14 residues. The sample comprised peripheral blood. V is TRBV2 and J is TRBJ2-3; no definite D call. This receptor was taken from a man in his 70s with active or convalescent COVID-19. The CDR3 region is CASSYGPSTDTQYF. The CDR3 DNA follows: TGTGCCAGCAGTTATGGCCCGAGCACAGATACGCAGTATTTT.